These T cell receptor beta chains were read from a single sample in a study of T cell responses to AZD1222 COVID-19 vaccine. Using immunoSEQ multiplex PCR, the repertoire was profiled, and TCRdb retains in-frame clones only, with some absent. The sample has 65,000 to 85,000 clones; roughly 84% are singletons. The input for sequencing was peripheral blood, taken on day 0 of AZD1222 vaccination. The receptors here all came from an adult in good health. Each CDR3 is given with its conserved first and last residue. Fields, in order: clone size, V gene, D gene, J gene, CDR3 DNA, CDR3 protein. D genes are given only for firm matches. A row's size may be missing; if present it is once, few, many or a size class.

clone_size: NA; v_call: TRBV19; d_call: NA; j_call: TRBJ2-7; cdr3_nt: TGTGCCAGTAGTATTGCCCCCGGGTCCTACGAGCAGTACTTC; cdr3_aa: CASSIAPGSYEQYF
clone_size: NA; v_call: TRBV28; d_call: NA; j_call: TRBJ2-4; cdr3_nt: TGTGCCAGCAGTCGATCGACAGCCTCTAGCCAAAACATTCAGTACTTC; cdr3_aa: CASSRSTASSQNIQYF
clone_size: NA; v_call: TRBV28; d_call: NA; j_call: TRBJ2-7; cdr3_nt: TGTGCCAGCATATCTCAGATCCGTGGAGCGAGGGAGCAGTACTTC; cdr3_aa: CASISQIRGAREQYF
clone_size: NA; v_call: TRBV4-3; d_call: TRBD1; j_call: TRBJ1-2; cdr3_nt: TGCGCCAGCAGCCAAGAAGAACAGGGGGCTAACTATGGCTACACCTTC; cdr3_aa: CASSQEEQGANYGYTF
clone_size: NA; v_call: TRBV27; d_call: TRBD1; j_call: TRBJ2-7; cdr3_nt: TGTGCCAGCAGGATACAGGGGGCGCTCGGGACCTACGAGCAGTACTTC; cdr3_aa: CASRIQGALGTYEQYF
clone_size: few; v_call: TRBV4-2; d_call: TRBD1; j_call: TRBJ1-1; cdr3_nt: TGTGCCAGCAGCCAAGAAAGCGACAGGGCGGGGGACACTGAAGCTTTCTTT; cdr3_aa: CASSQESDRAGDTEAFF
clone_size: NA; v_call: TRBV5-5; d_call: TRBD1; j_call: TRBJ1-4; cdr3_nt: TGTGCCAGCAGCTTACAGGGGGCAAGTGAAAAACTGTTTTTT; cdr3_aa: CASSLQGASEKLFF
clone_size: NA; v_call: TRBV19; d_call: NA; j_call: TRBJ1-3; cdr3_nt: TGTGCCAGTAGTATTCCCTCCAGGCAGGGCAGCTCTGGAAACACCATATATTTT; cdr3_aa: CASSIPSRQGSSGNTIYF
clone_size: NA; v_call: TRBV19; d_call: TRBD1; j_call: TRBJ1-2; cdr3_nt: TGTGCCAGTAGTACCGATCGACAGGGTGGCTACACCTTC; cdr3_aa: CASSTDRQGGYTF
clone_size: NA; v_call: TRBV29-1; d_call: TRBD2; j_call: TRBJ2-1; cdr3_nt: TGCAGCGTTGGGGCAGCGGGAGGGGACAATGAGCAGTTCTTC; cdr3_aa: CSVGAAGGDNEQFF
clone_size: NA; v_call: TRBV5-1; d_call: NA; j_call: TRBJ1-4; cdr3_nt: TGCGCCAGCAGCTCACCTCTACAGGGACCCGGTAATGAAAAACTGTTTTTT; cdr3_aa: CASSSPLQGPGNEKLFF
clone_size: NA; v_call: TRBV27; d_call: TRBD1; j_call: TRBJ2-4; cdr3_nt: TGTGCCAGCAGGCCCGGACAGGGAAGAAACATTCAGTACTTC; cdr3_aa: CASRPGQGRNIQYF
clone_size: NA; v_call: TRBV3-1/TRBV3-2; d_call: NA; j_call: TRBJ2-3; cdr3_nt: TGTGCCAGCAGCCAAGAAGGGACAGATACGCAGTATTTT; cdr3_aa: CASSQEGTDTQYF
clone_size: NA; v_call: TRBV28; d_call: TRBD1; j_call: TRBJ1-6; cdr3_nt: TGTGCCAGCAGTTCGAGGACAGGGACGAGTTCACCCCTCCACTTT; cdr3_aa: CASSSRTGTSSPLHF
clone_size: NA; v_call: TRBV4-1; d_call: NA; j_call: TRBJ2-1; cdr3_nt: TGCGCCAGCAGCCAAGATTCCGGGGACGCGTTCTTC; cdr3_aa: CASSQDSGDAFF
clone_size: NA; v_call: TRBV6-5; d_call: NA; j_call: TRBJ2-2; cdr3_nt: TGTGCCAGCACCCTACATCTAGGCGGGGAGCTGTTTTTT; cdr3_aa: CASTLHLGGELFF
clone_size: NA; v_call: TRBV28; d_call: TRBD2; j_call: TRBJ2-1; cdr3_nt: TGTGCCAGCAGTTGGACTAGCGGAGACAATGAGCAGTTCTTC; cdr3_aa: CASSWTSGDNEQFF
clone_size: NA; v_call: TRBV7-2; d_call: TRBD1; j_call: TRBJ1-1; cdr3_nt: TGTGCCAGCAGCTCCTTGACAGGGGGAACTGAAGCTTTCTTT; cdr3_aa: CASSSLTGGTEAFF